This T cell receptor beta chain was sequenced during a study of blood T cell repertoires in COVID-19. Sequenced by immunoSEQ multiplex PCR; TCRdb stores in-frame clones only, minus some. The data show over 200,000 clones, nearly 90% seen once. Looked up from germline, CDR1 is MNHEY and CDR2 is SVGAGI. V shed 6 bases and J shed 2 bases, with 7 bases lying between them. This CDR3 has 13 residues. The origin of this receptor is a young man who had recovered from COVID-19. V and J are TRBV6-5 and TRBJ2-2, with D uncertain. Sequencing used PBMCs or T cells enriched from blood (not recorded which). The CDR3 loop reads CASSNFNTGELFF. The CDR3 nucleotides read TGTGCCAGCAGCAATTTTAACACCGGGGAGCTGTTTTTT.